The T cell receptor (beta chain) described here comes from a study of blood T cell repertoires in COVID-19. The wider study: Collection of acute and convalescent COVID-19 samples took place in the United States, Italy and Spain. Sources were T cells, B-cell-depleted T cells, or PBMCs; the material itself was cDNA or gDNA.

Trimming removed 4 bases from V and 8 bases from J; junction bases left unmatched: 7. The CDR3 runs 14 residues. Germline loops: CDR1 MGHRA, CDR2 YSYEKL. Measured with immunoSEQ multiplex PCR; TCRdb has only the in-frame clones, and not every one. The repertoire holds 350,000 to 550,000 clones, more than 85% seen once, with approximately 4.5% in the top ten. J is TRBJ1-5 and V is TRBV4-1; 8 bases are shared with TRBD1. This receptor was identified in a woman in her 30s with acute or convalescent COVID-19. Sequencing was performed on peripheral blood. The CDR3 coding sequence is TGCGCCAGCAGCCTCGGACAGGGAATGGAGCCCCAGCATTTT. Translation gives CASSLGQGMEPQHF.